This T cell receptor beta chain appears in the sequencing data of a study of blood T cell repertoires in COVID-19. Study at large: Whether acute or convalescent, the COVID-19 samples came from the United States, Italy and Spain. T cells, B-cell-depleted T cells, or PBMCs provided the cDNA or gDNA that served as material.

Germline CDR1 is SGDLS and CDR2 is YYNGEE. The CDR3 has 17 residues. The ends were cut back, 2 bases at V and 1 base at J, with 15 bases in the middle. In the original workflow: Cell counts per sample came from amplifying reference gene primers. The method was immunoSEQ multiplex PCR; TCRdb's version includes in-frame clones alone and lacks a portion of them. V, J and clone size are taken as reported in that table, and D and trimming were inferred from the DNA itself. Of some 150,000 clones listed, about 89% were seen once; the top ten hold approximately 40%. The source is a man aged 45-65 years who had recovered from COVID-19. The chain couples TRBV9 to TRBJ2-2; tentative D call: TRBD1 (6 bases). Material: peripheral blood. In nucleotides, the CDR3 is TGTGCCAGCAGCGTCCAAGCCGGGACATTGAACACCGGGGAGCTGTTTTTT. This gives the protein CASSVQAGTLNTGELFF.